The clone carrying this T cell receptor (beta chain) has only one observation. Method: immunoSEQ multiplex PCR; TCRdb's copy keeps in-frame clones and lacks some. The table lists under 70,000 clones, under 95% of them singletons. The source of the sample is a study of T cell changes during pregnancy in multiple sclerosis. CDR3 length equals 16 residues. The junction had 10 bases not matched to a gene; V was cut back by 3 bases and J by 5 bases. Germline CDR1 MDHEN, CDR2 SYDVKM. The material sequenced was peripheral blood, taken in the second trimester of pregnancy. This sequence originates from a female donor with multiple sclerosis, enrolled in a pregnancy study. V and J are TRBV28 and TRBJ2-1, with 7 bases that match TRBD1. The CDR3 sequence: CASSFLMGQLNNEQFF. The DNA for the CDR3 is TGTGCCAGCAGTTTTTTGATGGGACAGTTAAACAATGAGCAGTTCTTC.